The TCR beta chain described here comes from a study of T cells in Graves' hyperthyroidism and ophthalmopathy. In its sample, this clonotype was seen many times. Under 3 months was the duration of disease in ophthalmopathy patients, who also had a Clinical Activity Score of at least 3 and a NOSPECS grade of at least 4. Criteria for exclusion of patients were uncontrolled infection, other autoimmune disease, pregnancy or lactation. Orbital computed tomography and thyroid ultrasound, together with serum TRAb and thyroxine and clinical symptoms, were used for diagnoses. Germline V CDR1 and CDR2: MNHNY, SVGAGI (reference sequence). The CDR3 length is 14 residues. Trimming cost V 2 bases and J 4 bases; bases outside gene matches: 5. TCR beta CDR3 region amplification was performed from RNA transcripts. When the TCR CDR3 underwent first-round RT-PCR, the HTBI primer set was used. TCRdb independently ran MiXCR on the multiplex PCR reads; one entry per CDR3 protein. The sample shows roughly 57,000 distinct CDR3 sequences, about 57% of them seen only once.

The source of this sequence is a woman in her sixties or seventies with Graves' ophthalmopathy. The sample was blood. The rearrangement links TRBV6-6 to TRBJ2-7; 7 positions match TRBD2. The CDR3 reads CASSYRREVYEQYF. The CDR3 DNA reads as TGTGCCAGCAGTTACCGACGGGAGGTGTACGAGCAGTACTTC.